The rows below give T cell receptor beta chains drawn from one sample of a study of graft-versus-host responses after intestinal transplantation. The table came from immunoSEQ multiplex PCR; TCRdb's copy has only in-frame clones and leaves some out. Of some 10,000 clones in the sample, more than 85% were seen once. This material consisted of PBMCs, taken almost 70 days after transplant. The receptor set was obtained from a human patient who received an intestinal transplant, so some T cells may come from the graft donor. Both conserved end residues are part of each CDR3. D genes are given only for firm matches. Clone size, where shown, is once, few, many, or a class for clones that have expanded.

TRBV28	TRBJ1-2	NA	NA	CASSGTDNYGYTF	TGTGCCAGCTCCGGGACGGACAACTATGGCTACACCTTC
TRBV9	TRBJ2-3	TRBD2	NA	CASSVVSSGSSTDTQYF	TGTGCCAGCAGCGTAGTATCTAGCGGTTCTAGCACAGATACGCAGTATTTT
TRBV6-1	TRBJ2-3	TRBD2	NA	CASSPSGGADTQYF	TGTGCCAGCAGCCCGAGCGGGGGAGCAGATACGCAGTATTTT
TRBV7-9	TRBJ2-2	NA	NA	CASRSRDKNTGELFF	TGTGCCAGCAGGTCCCGGGACAAGAACACCGGGGAGCTGTTTTTT
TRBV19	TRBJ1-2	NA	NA	CASTNLLSGRANYGYTF	TGTGCCAGCACTAATCTACTTTCAGGGAGAGCTAACTATGGCTACACCTTC
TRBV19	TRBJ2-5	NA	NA	CASSIPGVVETQYF	TGTGCCAGTAGTATCCCAGGGGTGGTGGAGACCCAGTACTTC
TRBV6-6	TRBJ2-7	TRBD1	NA	CASSKPGQTYEQYF	TGTGCCAGCAGTAAACCGGGACAGACCTACGAGCAGTACTTC
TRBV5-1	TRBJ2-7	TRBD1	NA	CASSLARDRVYEQYF	TGCGCCAGCAGCTTGGCCCGGGACAGGGTGTACGAGCAGTACTTC
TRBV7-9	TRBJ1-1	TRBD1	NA	CASSYRGGEMNTEAFF	TGTGCCAGCAGCTACAGGGGAGGCGAGATGAACACTGAAGCTTTCTTT
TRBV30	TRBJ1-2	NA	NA	CAWSVRDYYGYTF	TGTGCCTGGAGTGTCCGGGACTACTATGGCTACACCTTC
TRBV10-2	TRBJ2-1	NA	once	CASSGNGLEQFF	TGCGCCAGCAGTGGCAACGGGCTTGAGCAGTTCTTC